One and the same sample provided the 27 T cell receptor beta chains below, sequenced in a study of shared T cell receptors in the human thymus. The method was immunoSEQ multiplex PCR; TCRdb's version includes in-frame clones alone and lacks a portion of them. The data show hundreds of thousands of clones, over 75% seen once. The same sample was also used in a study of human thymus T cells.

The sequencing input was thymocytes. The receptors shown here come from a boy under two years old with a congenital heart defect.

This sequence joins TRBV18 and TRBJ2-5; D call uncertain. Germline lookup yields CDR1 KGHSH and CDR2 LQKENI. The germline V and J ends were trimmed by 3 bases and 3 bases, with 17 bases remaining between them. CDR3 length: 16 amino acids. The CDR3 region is CASSPSHRSEKETQYF. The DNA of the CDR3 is TGTGCCAGCTCACCGTCCCACCGGTCGGAGAAAGAGACCCAGTACTTC.

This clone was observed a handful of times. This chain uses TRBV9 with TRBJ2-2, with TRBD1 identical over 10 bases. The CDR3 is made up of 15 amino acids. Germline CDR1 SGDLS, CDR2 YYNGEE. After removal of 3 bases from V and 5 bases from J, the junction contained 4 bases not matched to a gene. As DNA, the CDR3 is TGTGCCAGCAGCGCGGGACAGGGGTGGACCGGGGAGCTGTTTTTT. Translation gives CASSAGQGWTGELFF.

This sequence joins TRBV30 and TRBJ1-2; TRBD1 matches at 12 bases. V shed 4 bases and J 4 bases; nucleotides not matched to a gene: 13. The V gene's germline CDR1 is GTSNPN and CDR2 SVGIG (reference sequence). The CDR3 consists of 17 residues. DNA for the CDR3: TGTGCCTGGACTAAAGGGGACAGGGGGCTCTTCTCCTATGGCTACACCTTC. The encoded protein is CAWTKGDRGLFSYGYTF. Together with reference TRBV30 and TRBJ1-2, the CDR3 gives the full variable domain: SQTIHQWPATLVQPVGSPLSLECTVEGTSNPNLYWYRQAAGRGLQLLFYSVGIGQISSEVPQNLSASRPQDRQFILSSKKLLLSDSGFYLCAWTKGDRGLFSYGYTFGSGTRLTVV.

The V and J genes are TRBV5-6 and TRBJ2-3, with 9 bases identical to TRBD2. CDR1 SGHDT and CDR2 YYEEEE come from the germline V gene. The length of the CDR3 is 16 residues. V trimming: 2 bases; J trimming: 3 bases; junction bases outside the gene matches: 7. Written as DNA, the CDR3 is TGTGCCAGCAGCTTTCGGCGGGGGGGCCAAACAGATACGCAGTATTTT. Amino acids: CASSFRRGGQTDTQYF.

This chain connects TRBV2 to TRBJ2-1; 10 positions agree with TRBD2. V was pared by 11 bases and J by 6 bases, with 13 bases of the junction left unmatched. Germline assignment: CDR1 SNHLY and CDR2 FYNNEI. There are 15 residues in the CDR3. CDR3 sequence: CAGSGRSHQGNEQFF. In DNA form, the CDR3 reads TGTGCCGGTAGCGGGAGGTCCCACCAGGGCAATGAGCAGTTCTTC.

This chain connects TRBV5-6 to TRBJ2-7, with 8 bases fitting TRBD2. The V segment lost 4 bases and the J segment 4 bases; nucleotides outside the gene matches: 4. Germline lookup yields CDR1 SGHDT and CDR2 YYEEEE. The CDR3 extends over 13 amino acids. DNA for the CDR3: TGTGCCAGCAGCCAGGGACTAGGTTACGAGCAGTACTTC. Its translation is CASSQGLGYEQYF.

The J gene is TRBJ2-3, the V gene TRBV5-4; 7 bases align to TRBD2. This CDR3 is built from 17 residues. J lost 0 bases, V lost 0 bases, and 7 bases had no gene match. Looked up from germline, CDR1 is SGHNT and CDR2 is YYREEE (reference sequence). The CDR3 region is CASSLVMRGSSTDTQYF. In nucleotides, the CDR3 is TGTGCCAGCAGCTTGGTTATGCGGGGGTCTAGCACAGATACGCAGTATTTT.

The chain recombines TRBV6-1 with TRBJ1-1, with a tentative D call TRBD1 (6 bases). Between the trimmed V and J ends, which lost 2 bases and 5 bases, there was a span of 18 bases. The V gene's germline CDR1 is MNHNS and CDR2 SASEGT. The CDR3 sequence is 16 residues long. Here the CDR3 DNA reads TGTGCCAGCAGTGAACTCCCAGGGGCGCGTAGAACTGAAGCTTTCTTT. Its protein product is CASSELPGARRTEAFF.

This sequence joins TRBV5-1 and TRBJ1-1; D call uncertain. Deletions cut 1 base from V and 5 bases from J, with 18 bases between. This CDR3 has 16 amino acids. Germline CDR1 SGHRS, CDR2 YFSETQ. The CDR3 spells CASSLCVGLGRTEAFF. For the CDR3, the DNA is TGCGCCAGCAGCTTGTGTGTAGGTCTGGGGAGGACTGAAGCTTTCTTT.

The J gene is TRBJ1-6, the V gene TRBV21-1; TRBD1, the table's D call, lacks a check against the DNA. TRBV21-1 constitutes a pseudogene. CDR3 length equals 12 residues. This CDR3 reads CASIQGNSPLHF. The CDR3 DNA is TGTGCCAGCATCCAGGGGAATTCACCCCTCCACTTT.

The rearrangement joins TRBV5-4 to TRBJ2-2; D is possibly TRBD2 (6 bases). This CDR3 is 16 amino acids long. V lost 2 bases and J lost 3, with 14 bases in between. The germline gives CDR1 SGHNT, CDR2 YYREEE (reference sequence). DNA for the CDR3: TGTGCCAGCAGCTTTCTCGCGGGATGTGACACCGGGGAGCTGTTTTTT. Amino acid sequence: CASSFLAGCDTGELFF.

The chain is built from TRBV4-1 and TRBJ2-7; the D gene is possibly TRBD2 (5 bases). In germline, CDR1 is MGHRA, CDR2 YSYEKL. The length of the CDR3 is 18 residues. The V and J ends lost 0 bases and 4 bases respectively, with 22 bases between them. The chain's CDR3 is CASSQERPLHDSGYEQYF. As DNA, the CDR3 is TGCGCCAGCAGCCAAGAGAGGCCACTACACGATTCGGGATACGAGCAGTACTTC.

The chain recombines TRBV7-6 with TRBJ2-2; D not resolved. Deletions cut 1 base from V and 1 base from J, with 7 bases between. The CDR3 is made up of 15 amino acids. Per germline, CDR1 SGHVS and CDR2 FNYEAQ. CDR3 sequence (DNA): TGTGCCAGCAGCTTAGGGGCAGGGAACACCGGGGAGCTGTTTTTT. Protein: CASSLGAGNTGELFF.

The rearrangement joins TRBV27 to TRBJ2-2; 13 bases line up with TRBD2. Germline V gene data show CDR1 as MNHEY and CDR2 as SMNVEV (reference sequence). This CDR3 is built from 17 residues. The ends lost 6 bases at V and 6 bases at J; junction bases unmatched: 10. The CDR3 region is CASSIRLAGGRAGELFF. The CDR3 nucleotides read TGTGCCAGCAGCATAAGACTAGCGGGAGGAAGGGCCGGGGAGCTGTTTTTT.

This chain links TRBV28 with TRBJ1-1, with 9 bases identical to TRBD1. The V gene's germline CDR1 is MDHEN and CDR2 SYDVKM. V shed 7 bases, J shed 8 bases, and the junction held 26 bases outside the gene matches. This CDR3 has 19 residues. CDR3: CASTFPKRTGETGRLEAFF. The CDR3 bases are TGTGCCAGCACTTTCCCGAAGAGGACAGGGGAGACAGGGCGTTTGGAAGCTTTCTTT.

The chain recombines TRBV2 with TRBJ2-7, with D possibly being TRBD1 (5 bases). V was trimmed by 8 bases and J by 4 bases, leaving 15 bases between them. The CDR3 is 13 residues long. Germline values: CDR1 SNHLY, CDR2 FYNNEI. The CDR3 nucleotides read TGTGCCAGCGCAGGGCGGTTCGGATACGAGCAGTACTTC. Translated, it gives CASAGRFGYEQYF.

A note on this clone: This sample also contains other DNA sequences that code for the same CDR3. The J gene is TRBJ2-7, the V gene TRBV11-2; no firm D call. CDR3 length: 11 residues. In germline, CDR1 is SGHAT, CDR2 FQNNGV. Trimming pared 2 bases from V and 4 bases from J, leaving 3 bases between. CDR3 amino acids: CASSLLYEQYF. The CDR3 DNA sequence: TGTGCCAGCAGCTTACTTTACGAGCAGTACTTC. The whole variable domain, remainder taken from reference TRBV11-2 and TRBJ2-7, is EAGVAQSPRYKIIEKRQSVAFWCNPISGHATLYWYQQILGQGPKLLIQFQNNGVVDDSQLPKDRFSAERLKGVDSTLKIQPAKLEDSAVYLCASSLLYEQYFGPGTRLTVT.

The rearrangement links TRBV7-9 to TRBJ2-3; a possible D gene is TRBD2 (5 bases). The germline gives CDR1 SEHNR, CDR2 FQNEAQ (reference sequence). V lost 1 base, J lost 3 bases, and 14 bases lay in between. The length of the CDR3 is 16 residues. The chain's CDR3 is CASSLVAGRGTDTQYF. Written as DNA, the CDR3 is TGTGCCAGCAGCTTAGTTGCCGGGCGCGGGACAGATACGCAGTATTTT.

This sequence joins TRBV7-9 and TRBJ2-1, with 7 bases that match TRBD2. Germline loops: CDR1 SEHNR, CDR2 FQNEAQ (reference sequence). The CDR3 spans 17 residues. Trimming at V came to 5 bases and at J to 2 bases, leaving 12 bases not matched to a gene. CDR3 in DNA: TGTGCCAGCAGCAAACTATTTCCGGGAGGCCCCTACAATGAGCAGTTCTTC. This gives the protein CASSKLFPGGPYNEQFF. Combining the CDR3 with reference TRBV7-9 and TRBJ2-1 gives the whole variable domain DTGVSQNPRHKITKRGQNVTFRCDPISEHNRLYWYRQTLGQGPEFLTYFQNEAQLEKSRLLSDRFSAERPKGSFSTLEIQRTEQGDSAMYLCASSKLFPGGPYNEQFFGPGTRLTVL.

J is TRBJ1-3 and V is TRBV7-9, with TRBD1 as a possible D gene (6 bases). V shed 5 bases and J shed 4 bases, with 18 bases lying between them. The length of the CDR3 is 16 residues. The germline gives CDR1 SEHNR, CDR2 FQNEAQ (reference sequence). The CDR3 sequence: CASSVDRPLTGNTIYF. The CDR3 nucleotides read TGTGCCAGCAGCGTTGACAGGCCATTGACGGGAAACACCATATATTTT.

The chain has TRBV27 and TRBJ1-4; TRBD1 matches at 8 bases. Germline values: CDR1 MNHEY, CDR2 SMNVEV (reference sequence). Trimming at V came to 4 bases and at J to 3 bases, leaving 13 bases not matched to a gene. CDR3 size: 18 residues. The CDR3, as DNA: TGTGCCAGCAGTTCGCACCCCCAGGGGGCAGAGGCTAATGAAAAACTGTTTTTT. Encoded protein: CASSSHPQGAEANEKLFF.

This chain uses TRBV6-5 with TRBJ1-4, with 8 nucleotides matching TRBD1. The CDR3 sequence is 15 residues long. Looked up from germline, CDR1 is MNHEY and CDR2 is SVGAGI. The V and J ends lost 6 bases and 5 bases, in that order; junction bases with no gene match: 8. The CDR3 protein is CASRPGQGLNEKLFF. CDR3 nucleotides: TGTGCCAGCAGACCTGGACAGGGCTTGAATGAAAAACTGTTTTTT.

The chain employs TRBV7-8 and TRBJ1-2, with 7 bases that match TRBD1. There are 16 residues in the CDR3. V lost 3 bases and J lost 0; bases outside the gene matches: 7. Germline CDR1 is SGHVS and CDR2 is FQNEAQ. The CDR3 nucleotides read TGTGCCAGCAGCTTGGGGTGGCAGGGGGCTAACTATGGCTACACCTTC. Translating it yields CASSLGWQGANYGYTF. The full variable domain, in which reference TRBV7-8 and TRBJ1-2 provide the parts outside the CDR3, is GAGVSQSPRYKVAKRGQDVALRCDPISGHVSLFWYQQALGQGPEFLTYFQNEAQLDKSGLPSDRFFAERPEGSVSTLKIQRTQQEDSAVYLCASSLGWQGANYGYTFGSGTRLTVV.

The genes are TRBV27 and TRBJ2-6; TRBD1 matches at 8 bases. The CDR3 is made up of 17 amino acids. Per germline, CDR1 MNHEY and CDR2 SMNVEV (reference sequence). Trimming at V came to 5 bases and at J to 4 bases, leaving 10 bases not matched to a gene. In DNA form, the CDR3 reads TGTGCCAGCAGTCAAGCCCTCAGGGGGCTCGGGGCCAACGTCCTGACTTTC. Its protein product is CASSQALRGLGANVLTF.

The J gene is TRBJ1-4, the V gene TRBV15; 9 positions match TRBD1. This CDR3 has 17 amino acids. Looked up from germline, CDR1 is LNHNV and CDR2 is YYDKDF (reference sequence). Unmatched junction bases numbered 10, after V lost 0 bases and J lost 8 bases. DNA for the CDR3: TGTGCCACCAGCAGAGATCTCAAGACAGGGGGACGAGAAAAACTGTTTTTT. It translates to CATSRDLKTGGREKLFF.

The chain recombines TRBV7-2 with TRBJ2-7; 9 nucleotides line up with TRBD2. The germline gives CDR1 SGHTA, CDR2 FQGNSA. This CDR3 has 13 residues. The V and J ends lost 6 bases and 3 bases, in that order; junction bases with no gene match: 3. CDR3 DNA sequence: TGTGCCAGCAGAACTAGCGGGTTCTACGAGCAGTACTTC. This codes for CASRTSGFYEQYF. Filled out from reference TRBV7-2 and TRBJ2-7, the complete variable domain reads GAGVSQSPSNKVTEKGKDVELRCDPISGHTALYWYRQSLGQGLEFLIYFQGNSAPDKSGLPSDRFSAERTGGSVSTLTIQRTQQEDSAVYLCASRTSGFYEQYFGPGTRLTVT.

The CDR3 nucleotides read TGTGCCAGCAATCCACCCTCTAGAGAGGAGCTGTTTTTT. Protein sequence: CASNPPSREELFF. The chain joins TRBV28 to TRBJ2-2, with unresolved D. The germline CDR1 and CDR2 sequences are MDHEN and SYDVKM. The V end was cut by 7 bases, the J end by 10 bases, with 16 bases between. This CDR3 is built from 13 residues.